The T cell receptor beta chain described here comes from a study of control samples from healthy donors and cancer patients. The table came from immunoSEQ multiplex PCR; TCRdb's copy has only in-frame clones and leaves some out. Seen here are about 93,000 clones, about 88% observed once, and the top ten hold 14%. Germline CDR1 SGHRS, CDR2 YFSETQ. CDR3 length equals 15 residues. V dropped 4 bases and J dropped 4; count of bases not matched to a gene: 10. This clone was seen ten or more times. This sequence originates from a woman in her seventies in good health. Sequenced input: blood. The chain couples TRBV5-1 to TRBJ1-2; 7 nucleotides match TRBD1. CDR3 bases: TGCGCCAGCAGCCCGAAGACAGGGATAGGCTATGGCTACACCTTC. It is translated as CASSPKTGIGYGYTF. The whole variable domain, remainder taken from reference TRBV5-1 and TRBJ1-2, is KAGVTQTPRYLIKTRGQQVTLSCSPISGHRSVSWYQQTPGQGLQFLFEYFSETQRNKGNFPGRFSGRQFSNSRSEMNVSTLELGDSALYLCASSPKTGIGYGYTFGSGTRLTVV.